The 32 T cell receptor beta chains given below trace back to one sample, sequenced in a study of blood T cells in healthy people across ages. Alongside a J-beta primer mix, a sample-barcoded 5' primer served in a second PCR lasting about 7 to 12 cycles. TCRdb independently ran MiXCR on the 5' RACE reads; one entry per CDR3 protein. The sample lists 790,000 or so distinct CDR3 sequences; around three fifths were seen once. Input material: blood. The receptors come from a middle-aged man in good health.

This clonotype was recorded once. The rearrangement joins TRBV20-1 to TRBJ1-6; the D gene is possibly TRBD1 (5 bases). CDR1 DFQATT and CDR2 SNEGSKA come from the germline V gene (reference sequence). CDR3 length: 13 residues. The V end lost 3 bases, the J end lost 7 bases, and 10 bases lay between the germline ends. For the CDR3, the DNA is TGCAGTGCTAGGTCGGCAGGGAATTCACCCCTCCACTTT. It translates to CSARSAGNSPLHF.

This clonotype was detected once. The CDR3, as DNA: TGTGCCAGCAAAACAGGACAGCTTTACAATGAGCAGTTCTTC. It is translated as CASKTGQLYNEQFF. The chain carries TRBV28 and TRBJ2-1, with D possibly TRBD1 on 6 matching bases. The germline V and J ends were trimmed by 7 bases and 4 bases, with 14 bases remaining between them. The CDR3 extends over 14 amino acids. In germline, CDR1 is MDHEN, CDR2 SYDVKM.

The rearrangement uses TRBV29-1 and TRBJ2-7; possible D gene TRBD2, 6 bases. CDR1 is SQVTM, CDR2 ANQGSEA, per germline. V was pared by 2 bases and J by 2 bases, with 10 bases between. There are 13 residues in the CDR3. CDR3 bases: TGCAGCGTTGAATCTAGCGAGCCCTACGAGCAGTACTTC. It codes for CSVESSEPYEQYF.

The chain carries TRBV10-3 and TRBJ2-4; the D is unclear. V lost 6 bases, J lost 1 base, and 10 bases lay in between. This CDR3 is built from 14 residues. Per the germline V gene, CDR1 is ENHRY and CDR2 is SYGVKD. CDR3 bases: TGTGCCATCAGGGAAAGTGGGGCCAAAAACATTCAGTACTTC. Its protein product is CAIRESGAKNIQYF.

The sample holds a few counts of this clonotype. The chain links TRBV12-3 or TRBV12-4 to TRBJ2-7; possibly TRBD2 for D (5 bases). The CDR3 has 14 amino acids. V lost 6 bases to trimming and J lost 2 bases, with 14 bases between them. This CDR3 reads CASRSTTGTYEQYF. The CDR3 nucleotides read TGTGCCAGCAGGTCCACGACGGGGACCTACGAGCAGTACTTC.

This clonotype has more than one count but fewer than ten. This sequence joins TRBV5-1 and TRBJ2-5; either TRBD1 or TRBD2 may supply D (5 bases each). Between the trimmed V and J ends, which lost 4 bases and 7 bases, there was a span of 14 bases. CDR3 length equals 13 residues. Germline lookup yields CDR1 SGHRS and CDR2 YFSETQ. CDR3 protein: CASSLRGLGTQYF. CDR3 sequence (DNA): TGCGCCAGCAGCCTCCGGGGCTTGGGGACCCAGTACTTC.

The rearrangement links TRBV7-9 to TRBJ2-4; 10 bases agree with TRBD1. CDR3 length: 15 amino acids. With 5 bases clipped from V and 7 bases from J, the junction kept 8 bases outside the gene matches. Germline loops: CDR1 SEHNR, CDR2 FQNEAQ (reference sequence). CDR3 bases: TGTGCCAGCAGCGGGACAGGGGTCGGAGTGAACATTCAGTACTTC. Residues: CASSGTGVGVNIQYF.

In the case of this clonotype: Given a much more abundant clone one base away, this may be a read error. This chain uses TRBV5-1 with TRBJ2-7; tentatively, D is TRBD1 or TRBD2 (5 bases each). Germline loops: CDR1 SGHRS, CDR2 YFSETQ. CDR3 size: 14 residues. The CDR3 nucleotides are TGCGCCAGCGGCTTGGACCCAGGGATAGCGGAGCAGTACTTC. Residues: CASGLDPGIAEQYF.

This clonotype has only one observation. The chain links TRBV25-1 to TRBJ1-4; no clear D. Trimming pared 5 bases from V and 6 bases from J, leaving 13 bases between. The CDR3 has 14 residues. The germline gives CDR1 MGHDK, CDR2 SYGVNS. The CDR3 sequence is CASSRHSGDEKLFF. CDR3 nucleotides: TGTGCCAGCAGTCGGCACAGTGGGGATGAAAAACTGTTTTTT. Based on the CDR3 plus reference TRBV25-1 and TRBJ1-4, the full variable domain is EADIYQTPRYLVIGTGKKITLECSQTMGHDKMYWYQQDPGMELHLIHYSYGVNSTEKGDLSSESTVSRIRTEHFPLTLESARPSHTSQYLCASSRHSGDEKLFFGSGTQLSVL.

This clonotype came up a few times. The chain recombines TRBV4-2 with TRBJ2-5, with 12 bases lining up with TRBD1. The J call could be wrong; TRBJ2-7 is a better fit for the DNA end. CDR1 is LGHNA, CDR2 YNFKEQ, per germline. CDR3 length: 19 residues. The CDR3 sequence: CASSQDLGQGAFVLDEQYF. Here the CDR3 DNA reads TGTGCCAGCAGCCAAGACCTGGGACAGGGGGCCTTCGTTCTGGACGAGCAGTACTTC.

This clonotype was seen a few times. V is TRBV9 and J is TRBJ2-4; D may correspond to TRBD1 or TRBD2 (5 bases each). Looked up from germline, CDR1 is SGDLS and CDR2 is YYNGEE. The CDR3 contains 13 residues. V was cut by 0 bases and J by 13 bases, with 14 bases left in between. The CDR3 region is CASSVDAGTVQYF. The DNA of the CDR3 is TGTGCCAGCAGCGTAGATGCCGGGACGGTGCAGTACTTC.

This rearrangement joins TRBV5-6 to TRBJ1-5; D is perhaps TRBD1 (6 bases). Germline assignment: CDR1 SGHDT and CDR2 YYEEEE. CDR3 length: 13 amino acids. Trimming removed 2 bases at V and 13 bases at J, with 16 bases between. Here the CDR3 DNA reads TGTGCCAGCAGCTTAGGGGGTAAAGCGGATCAGCATTTT. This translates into CASSLGGKADQHF.

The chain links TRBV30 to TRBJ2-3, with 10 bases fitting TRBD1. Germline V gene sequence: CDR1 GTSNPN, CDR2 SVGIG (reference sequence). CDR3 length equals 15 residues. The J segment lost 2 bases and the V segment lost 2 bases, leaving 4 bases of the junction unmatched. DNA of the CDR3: TGTGCCTGGAGTACCGGGACAGGGGCCACAGATACGCAGTATTTT. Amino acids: CAWSTGTGATDTQYF.

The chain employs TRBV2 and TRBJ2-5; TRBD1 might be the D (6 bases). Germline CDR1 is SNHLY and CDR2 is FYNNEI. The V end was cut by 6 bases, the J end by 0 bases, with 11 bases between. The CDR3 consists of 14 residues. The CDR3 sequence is CASRGAEYQETQYF. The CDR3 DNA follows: TGTGCCAGCAGGGGGGCAGAGTACCAAGAGACCCAGTACTTC.

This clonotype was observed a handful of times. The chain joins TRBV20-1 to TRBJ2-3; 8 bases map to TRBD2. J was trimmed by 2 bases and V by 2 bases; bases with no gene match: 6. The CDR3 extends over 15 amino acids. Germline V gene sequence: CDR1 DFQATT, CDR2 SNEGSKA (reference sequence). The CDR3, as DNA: TGCAGTGCTAGATTCGCGGGAGGCGTCACAGATACGCAGTATTTT. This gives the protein CSARFAGGVTDTQYF.

In DNA, the CDR3 is TGTGCCAGCAGTTTACAGGGGATAGGGACCCAGTACTTC. Its protein product is CASSLQGIGTQYF. V usage is TRBV12-3 or TRBV12-4 and J usage is TRBJ2-4, with D possibly TRBD1 on 6 matching bases. The J call may be wrong; the DNA end is better matched by TRBJ2-5. The length of the CDR3 is 13 residues.

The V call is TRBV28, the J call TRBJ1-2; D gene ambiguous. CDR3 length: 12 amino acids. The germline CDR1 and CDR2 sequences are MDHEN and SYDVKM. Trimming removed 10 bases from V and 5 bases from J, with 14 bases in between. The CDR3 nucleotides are TGTGCCACCTATCATGGATCTTATGGCTACACCTTC. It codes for CATYHGSYGYTF.

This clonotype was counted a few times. The CDR3 DNA is TGCGCCAGCACCCCGGGACAGGGGTGGAATGAGCAGTTCTTC. Its protein product is CASTPGQGWNEQFF. The V and J genes are TRBV5-1 and TRBJ2-1, with TRBD1 matching 10 bases. Trimming removed 6 bases from V and 7 bases from J; junction bases left unmatched: 7. The CDR3 covers 14 residues. The germline V gene has CDR1 SGHRS and CDR2 YFSETQ.

CDR3 region: CASSPQGTPKETQYF. CDR3 nucleotides: TGTGCCAGCAGCCCCCAAGGGACTCCCAAAGAGACCCAGTACTTC. This chain connects TRBV9 to TRBJ2-4; a weak D match, TRBD2 (6 bases). The better agreement between TRBJ2-5 and the DNA end casts doubt on the J call. The CDR3 covers 15 residues. Germline CDR1 reads SGDLS; CDR2 reads YYNGEE.

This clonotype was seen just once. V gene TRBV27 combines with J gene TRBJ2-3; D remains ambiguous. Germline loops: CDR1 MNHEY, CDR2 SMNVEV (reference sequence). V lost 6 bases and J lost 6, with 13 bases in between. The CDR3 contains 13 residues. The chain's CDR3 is CASRSPFSDTQYF. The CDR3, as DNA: TGTGCCAGCAGGTCCCCATTCTCGGATACGCAGTATTTT.

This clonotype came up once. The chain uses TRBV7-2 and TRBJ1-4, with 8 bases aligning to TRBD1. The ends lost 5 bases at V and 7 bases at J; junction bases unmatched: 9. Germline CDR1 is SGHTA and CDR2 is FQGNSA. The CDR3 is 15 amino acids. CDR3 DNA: TGTGCCAGCAGCCTAACGCAGGGGGCGAGTGAAAAACTGTTTTTT. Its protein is CASSLTQGASEKLFF.

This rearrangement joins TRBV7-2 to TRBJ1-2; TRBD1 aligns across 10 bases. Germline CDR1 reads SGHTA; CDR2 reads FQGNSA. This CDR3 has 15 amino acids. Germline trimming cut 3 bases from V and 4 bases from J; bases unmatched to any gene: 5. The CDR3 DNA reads TGTGCCAGCAGCTTCGGGACAGGGGTGGTCTATGGCTACACCTTC. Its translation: CASSFGTGVVYGYTF. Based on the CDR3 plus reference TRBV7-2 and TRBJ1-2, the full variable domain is GAGVSQSPSNKVTEKGKDVELRCDPISGHTALYWYRQSLGQGLEFLIYFQGNSAPDKSGLPSDRFSAERTGGSVSTLTIQRTQQEDSAVYLCASSFGTGVVYGYTFGSGTRLTVV.

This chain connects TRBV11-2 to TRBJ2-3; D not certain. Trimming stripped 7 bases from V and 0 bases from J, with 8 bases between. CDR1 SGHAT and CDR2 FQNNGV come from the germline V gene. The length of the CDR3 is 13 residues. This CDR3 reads CASNHLSTDTQYF. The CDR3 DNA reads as TGTGCCAGCAATCACCTTAGCACAGATACGCAGTATTTT.

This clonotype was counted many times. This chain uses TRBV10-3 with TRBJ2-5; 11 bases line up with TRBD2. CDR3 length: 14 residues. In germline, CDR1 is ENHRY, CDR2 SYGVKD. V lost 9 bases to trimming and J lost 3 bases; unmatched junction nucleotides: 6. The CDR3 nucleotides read TGTGCCATTAAACCGGGACTAGCGGAAGAGACCCAGTACTTC. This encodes CAIKPGLAEETQYF.

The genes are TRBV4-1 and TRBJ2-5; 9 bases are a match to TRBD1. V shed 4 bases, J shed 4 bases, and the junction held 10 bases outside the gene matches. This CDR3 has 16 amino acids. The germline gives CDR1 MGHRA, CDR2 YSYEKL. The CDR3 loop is CASSPGTGSLGETQYF. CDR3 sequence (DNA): TGCGCCAGCAGCCCTGGGACAGGGAGTTTGGGAGAGACCCAGTACTTC.

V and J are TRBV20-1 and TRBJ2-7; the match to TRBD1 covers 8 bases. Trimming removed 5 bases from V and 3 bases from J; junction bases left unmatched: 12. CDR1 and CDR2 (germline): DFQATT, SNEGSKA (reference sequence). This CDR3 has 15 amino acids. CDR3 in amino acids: CSARNNRDRIYEQYF. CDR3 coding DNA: TGCAGTGCTCGTAACAACCGGGACAGGATCTACGAGCAGTACTTC.

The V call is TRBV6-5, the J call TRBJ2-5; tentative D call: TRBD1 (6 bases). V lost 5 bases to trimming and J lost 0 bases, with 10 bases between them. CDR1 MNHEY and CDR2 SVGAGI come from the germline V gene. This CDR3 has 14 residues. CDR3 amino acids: CASSTQGNQETQYF. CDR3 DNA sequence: TGTGCCAGCAGTACTCAGGGGAACCAAGAGACCCAGTACTTC.

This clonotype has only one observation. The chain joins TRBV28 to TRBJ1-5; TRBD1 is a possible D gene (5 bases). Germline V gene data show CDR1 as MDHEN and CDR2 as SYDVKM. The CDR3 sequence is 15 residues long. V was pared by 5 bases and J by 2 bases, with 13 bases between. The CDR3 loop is CASSPHRTGNQPQHF. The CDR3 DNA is TGTGCCAGCAGTCCCCACAGGACGGGCAATCAGCCCCAGCATTTT.

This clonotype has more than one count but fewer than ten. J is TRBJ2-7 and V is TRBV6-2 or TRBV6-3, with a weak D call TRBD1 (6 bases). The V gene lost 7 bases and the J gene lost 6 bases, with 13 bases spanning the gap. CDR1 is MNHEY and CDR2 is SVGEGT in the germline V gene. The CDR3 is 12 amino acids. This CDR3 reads CASTGTGLEQYF. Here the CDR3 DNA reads TGTGCCAGCACAGGAACAGGGCTCGAGCAGTACTTC.

The CDR3 sequence is CASSNYRDNLYEQYF. In nucleotides, the CDR3 is TGTGCCAGCAGCAATTACCGGGACAATTTATACGAGCAGTACTTC. This chain uses TRBV28 with TRBJ2-4; D possibly corresponds to TRBD1 (6 bases). The J call is in doubt because the DNA end fits TRBJ2-7 better. This CDR3 contains 15 residues. CDR1 is MDHEN, CDR2 SYDVKM, per germline.

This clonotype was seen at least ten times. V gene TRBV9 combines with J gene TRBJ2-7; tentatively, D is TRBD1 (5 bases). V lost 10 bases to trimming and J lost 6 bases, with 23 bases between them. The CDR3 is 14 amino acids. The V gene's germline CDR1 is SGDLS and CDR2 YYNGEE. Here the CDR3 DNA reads TGTGCCCCCATAGGGGCTAGGGATGGTGTCGAGCAGTACTTC. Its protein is CAPIGARDGVEQYF.

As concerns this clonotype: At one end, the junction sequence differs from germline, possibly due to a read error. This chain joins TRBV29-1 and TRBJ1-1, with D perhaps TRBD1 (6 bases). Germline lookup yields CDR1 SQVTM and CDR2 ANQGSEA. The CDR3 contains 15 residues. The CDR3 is CSVEWQATWDTGAFF. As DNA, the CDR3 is TGCAGCGTTGAGTGGCAGGCGACCTGGGACACTGGAGCTTTCTTT.